This T cell receptor (beta chain) was obtained from a study of cytomegalovirus exposure and HLA in healthy donors. The germline V gene encodes CDR1 SGDLS and CDR2 YYNGEE. This CDR3 is 16 amino acids long. The J segment lost 5 bases and the V segment lost 1 base, leaving 9 bases of the junction unmatched. Vbeta (60) and Jbeta (13) primers were used in the PCR. The assay was immunoSEQ multiplex PCR, and TCRdb's table has in-frame clones only and misses some. Of about 120,000 clones in the sample, about four fifths were seen once. This clonotype was obtained from a woman aged 18-30 years in good health and CMV-seronegative. The sequencing input was PBMCs. The rearrangement joins TRBV9 to TRBJ2-5; 9 bases are a match to TRBD1. CDR3: CASSVSWDRVEETQYF. The CDR3 DNA follows: TGTGCCAGCAGCGTATCTTGGGACAGGGTAGAGGAGACCCAGTACTTC.